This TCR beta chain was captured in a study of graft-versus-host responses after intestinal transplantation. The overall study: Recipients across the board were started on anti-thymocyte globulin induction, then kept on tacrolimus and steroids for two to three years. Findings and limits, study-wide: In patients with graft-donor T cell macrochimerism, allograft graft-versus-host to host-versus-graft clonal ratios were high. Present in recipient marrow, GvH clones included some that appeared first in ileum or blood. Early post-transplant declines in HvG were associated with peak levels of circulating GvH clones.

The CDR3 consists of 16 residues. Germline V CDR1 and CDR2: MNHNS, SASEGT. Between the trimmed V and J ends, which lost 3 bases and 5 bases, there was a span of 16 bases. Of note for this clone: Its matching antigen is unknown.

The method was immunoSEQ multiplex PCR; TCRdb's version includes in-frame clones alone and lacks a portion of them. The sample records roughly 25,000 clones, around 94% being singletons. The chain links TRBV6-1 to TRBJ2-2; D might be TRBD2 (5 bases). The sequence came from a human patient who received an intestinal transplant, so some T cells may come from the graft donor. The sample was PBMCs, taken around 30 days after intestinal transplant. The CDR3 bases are TGTGCCAGCAGTGATTTAGTGAGGGAGTGGACCGGGGAGCTGTTTTTT. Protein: CASSDLVREWTGELFF.